Listed below are T cell receptor beta chains from one sample, sequenced in a study of blood T cell repertoires in COVID-19. Only in-frame clones appear in the TCRdb table, and some are missing; sequencing was by immunoSEQ multiplex PCR. Of about 160,000 clones detected, about 84% appear once; the ten largest clones hold 6%. The specimen was PBMCs or T cells enriched from blood (not recorded which). All receptors come from a man aged 40-55 years who had recovered from COVID-19. Each CDR3 is given with its conserved first and last residue. The D gene is left open where the match is weak. Expanded clones are given a class, and other clones once, few, many or no size at all.

NA	TRBV2	TRBJ2-5	TRBD2	TGTGCCAGCAGTGGCCCTCCCCGGTTAGCAATCCACGGGGGGGAGACCCAGTACTTC	CASSGPPRLAIHGGETQYF
NA	TRBV2	TRBJ2-7	NA	TGTGCCAGCAGTGCGGGTACCCCCGAGCAGTACTTC	CASSAGTPEQYF
NA	TRBV3-1/TRBV3-2	TRBJ1-1	TRBD1	TGTGCCAGCAGCTGGGGCGACAGGGGAAGGACTGAAGCTTTCTTT	CASSWGDRGRTEAFF
NA	TRBV11-1	TRBJ1-2	NA	TGTGCCAGCAGCCGCGACACCGGCTACACCTTC	CASSRDTGYTF
NA	TRBV2	TRBJ2-1	TRBD2	TGTGCCAGCAGTACGGGGGGGCTTTTTGAGCAGTTCTTC	CASSTGGLFEQFF
NA	TRBV3-1/TRBV3-2	TRBJ1-6	NA	TGTGCCAGCAGCGGAAGACCAGGGCTCCCCCTCCACTTT	CASSGRPGLPLHF
NA	TRBV6-4	TRBJ2-2	TRBD2	TGTGCCAGCAGTGTGGGACTAGCGAACACCGGGGAGCTGTTTTTT	CASSVGLANTGELFF
NA	TRBV29-1	TRBJ1-2	TRBD1	TGCAGCGTTGGGTCCGGGACAGTTGGCTATGGCTACACCTTC	CSVGSGTVGYGYTF
NA	TRBV5-1	TRBJ2-3	NA	TGCGCCAGCAGCTTGCCCAGCGGCAACACAGATACGCAGTATTTT	CASSLPSGNTDTQYF
NA	TRBV2	TRBJ2-3	NA	TGTGCCGAGGGTCCGGATACGCAGTATTTT	CAEGPDTQYF
few	TRBV5-4	TRBJ1-2	TRBD1	TGTGCCAGCAGCTCGGGACAGGATAACTATGGCTACACCTTC	CASSSGQDNYGYTF
NA	TRBV2	TRBJ1-5	TRBD1	TGTGCCAGCAGGGTTACAGGGGGTAGCAATCAGCCCCAGCATTTT	CASRVTGGSNQPQHF
NA	TRBV14	TRBJ2-5	NA	TGTGCCAGCAGCCAGCTCGGGACTCCCGGGAGGACCCAGTACTTC	CASSQLGTPGRTQYF
NA	TRBV19	TRBJ2-2	NA	TGTGCCAGTGCGGGACAGCCCTACAACACCGGGGAGCTGTTTTTT	CASAGQPYNTGELFF
NA	TRBV5-1	TRBJ2-1	TRBD1	TGCGCCAGCAGCCCGGGACAGGGCGAATTCGGGGAGCAGTTCTTC	CASSPGQGEFGEQFF
once	TRBV6-1	TRBJ2-1	NA	TGTGCCAGCAGTGAAGTAGTGGGCGAATACAATGAGCAGTTCTTC	CASSEVVGEYNEQFF
NA	TRBV30	TRBJ1-3	NA	TGTGCCTGGGATTACTTCTCTGGAAACACCATATATTTT	CAWDYFSGNTIYF
NA	TRBV18	TRBJ2-2	NA	TGTGCCAGCTCACCACCGGTCCAGGGGGGCGCCGGGGAGCTGTTTTTT	CASSPPVQGGAGELFF
NA	TRBV19	TRBJ1-4	TRBD1	TGTGCCAGTAAGGCGGCCGACTACGGGACAGGGAATGAAAAACTGTTTTTT	CASKAADYGTGNEKLFF
NA	TRBV5-8	TRBJ1-4	TRBD1	TGTGCCAGCAGCTCATCCGGGACAGGGCGTGAAAAACTGTTTTTT	CASSSSGTGREKLFF
NA	TRBV30	TRBJ2-2	NA	TGTGCCTGGGCACAGGGTGACTTGAACACCGGGGAGCTGTTTTTT	CAWAQGDLNTGELFF
NA	TRBV24-1	TRBJ2-2	TRBD1	TGTGCCACCAGTGATTTGCCTACAGGGGATCCCAACACCGGGGAGCTGTTTTTT	CATSDLPTGDPNTGELFF
NA	TRBV24-1	TRBJ1-4	TRBD1	TGTGCCACCAGTGACTCCGGGACAGGGGTGGAAAAACTGTTTTTT	CATSDSGTGVEKLFF
NA	TRBV12-5	TRBJ2-2	NA	TGTGCTAGTGCCCCTCAGGGCGGGAACACCGGGGAGCTGTTTTTT	CASAPQGGNTGELFF
NA	TRBV29-1	TRBJ2-7	NA	TGCAGCGTAGGGGACAACTACGAGCAGTACTTC	CSVGDNYEQYF
NA	TRBV9	TRBJ2-7	TRBD2	TGTGCCAGCAGCGTAGACGGGGCTAGCGGGGTTCGCCGGGGGGAGCAGTACTTC	CASSVDGASGVRRGEQYF
NA	TRBV3-1/TRBV3-2	TRBJ1-2	TRBD1	TGTGCCAGCAGCCAAGATTTGACAGGGCGCTATGGCTACACCTTC	CASSQDLTGRYGYTF
NA	TRBV5-1	TRBJ2-7	TRBD1	TGCGCCAGCAGCATAACAGGGGGCTACGAGCAGTACTTC	CASSITGGYEQYF
NA	TRBV2	TRBJ1-2	NA	TGTGCCAGCCGGGGCGGGGGGTTCAACTATGGCTACACCTTC	CASRGGGFNYGYTF
NA	TRBV12-1	TRBJ1-4	NA	TGTGCCAGCAGCTTTGAATGGCCAGGGCCAACTAATGAAAAACTGTTTTTT	CASSFEWPGPTNEKLFF
NA	TRBV6-5	TRBJ1-1	NA	TGTGCCAGCAGTTACTCGGGCAGCCGCACTGAAGCTTTCTTT	CASSYSGSRTEAFF
NA	TRBV19	TRBJ2-2	TRBD1	TGTGCCAGTAGTAACCGGGACAGGGTCGATCGCGCCGGGGAGCTGTTTTTT	CASSNRDRVDRAGELFF
NA	TRBV28	TRBJ1-2	NA	TGTGCCAGCAGTTTCCCCACGGGGGGGGCGGCGAGGGGCTACACCTTC	CASSFPTGGAARGYTF
NA	TRBV10-1	TRBJ1-1	TRBD1	TGCGCCAGCAGTAACCCCGGGACAGGGAACACTGAAGCTTTCTTT	CASSNPGTGNTEAFF
NA	TRBV10-3	TRBJ1-6	TRBD1	TGTGCCATCAGTGAACGCGGACAGGAGAATTTTATAAAGTCACCCCTCCACTTT	CAISERGQENFIKSPLHF
NA	TRBV7-3	TRBJ1-1	NA	TGTGCCAGCAGCTTCGGGCAGGGGTCCTCGGAAGCTTTCTTT	CASSFGQGSSEAFF
few	TRBV4-1	TRBJ2-3	TRBD2	TGCGCCAGCAGCCTAAGACTAGCGGGGGCCTATGAAGATACGCAGTATTTT	CASSLRLAGAYEDTQYF
NA	TRBV2	TRBJ2-1	TRBD1	TGTGCCAGCAGGAGACAGGGGGCGGGAAATGAGCAGTTCTTC	CASRRQGAGNEQFF
NA	TRBV11-2	TRBJ2-2	NA	TGTGCCAGCAGCTTAGGCTACCCCGGGGAGCTGTTTTTT	CASSLGYPGELFF
once	TRBV15	TRBJ1-1	TRBD1	TGTGCCACCAGCAGAGGAGGGGGCTTGAACACTGAAGCTTTCTTT	CATSRGGGLNTEAFF
NA	TRBV19	TRBJ2-5	NA	TGTGCCAGTAGTAAGGTCGCGGGCCAAGAGACCCAGTACTTC	CASSKVAGQETQYF